The subject of this entry is one TCR beta chain. Its antigen is still unknown. No clone much larger than this one lies a single base away; base qualities are absent. Each PCR received spiked-in synthetic TCR analog templates so that absolute template abundance could be estimated from read counts. The immunoSEQ assay used bias-controlled V and J gene primers to amplify TCRbeta CDR3 regions from genomic DNA. Sequencing of rearranged TCRbeta segments was done at approximately 20X coverage. The study's own analysis went as follows. Sequencing errors were corrected by clustering and CDR3s were annotated against IMGT to assign V, D and J genes. Downstream analyses used only productive TCRbeta rearrangements, leaving out any out-of-frame or stop-codon sequences. To compute clonality, Shannon entropy was normalized by the log of the number of unique productive sequences and then subtracted from one. Clones differing between time points or between blood and tumor were identified by Fisher's exact test with Benjamini-Hochberg correction at adjusted p below 0.01. Here the immuneACCESS table is served through TCRdb, limited to in-frame sequences with V and J called. Missing clones are a known gap in these copies; in checked studies unresolved V genes cover under half, and the rest lacks a known reason. That table gives V, J and clone size, and the DNA gave D and trimming. The sample table holds tens of thousands of clones, of which about four fifths were seen once. In total, the top ten clones hold 8.5% to 12% of the sample.

This record belongs to a study of PD-L1 blockade in urothelial cancer (TCRdb year 2017). Regarding the study in general: Therapy was started in about 2014 for all patients, and atezolizumab 1,200 mg was administered intravenously every 3 weeks. An exploratory multi-omic analysis was conducted of the somatic, immune and clinical correlates of response to PD-L1 blockade with atezolizumab in urothelial cancer. About 90% of the roughly 29 patients were identified as males with urothelial cancer of bladder origin, and a prior smoking history was reported by 18 of 29 patients. Blood samples were analyzed at 3 weeks after treatment start (second dose) and at 6 weeks after treatment start. In the same patients, whole exome sequencing and RNA sequencing of pretreatment tumors were performed in addition to TCR sequencing. Blood samples gave median yields of roughly 150,000 T cells and 82,636 unique TCRs, along with a median clonality of approximately 0.08. Patients had an ECOG performance status of 0 or 1 and had received between 0 and 3 prior chemotherapy regimens. Pretreatment tumor samples, along with matched peripheral blood serially collected before and after atezolizumab treatment, were subjected to TCR sequencing. Durable clinical benefit was defined as progression-free survival longer than 6 months, and TCR features were also tested against progression-free and overall survival. Roughly 9 patients reached durable clinical benefit, while around 19 patients did not. Some 30 patients had pretreatment blood TCR-seq, about 25 had at least one posttreatment blood collection, and about 25 had tumor TCR-seq. What the work shows at the level of the full study, not this receptor alone: Improved progression-free and overall survival was associated with having pretreatment peripheral blood TCR clonality below the median. Small sample size (n ≈ 29) and many exploratory analyses mean the results are intended to be hypothesis-generating. Among patients with durable benefit, tumor-associated TCR clones showed greater expansion in peripheral blood 3 weeks after treatment started (n ≈ 23, p = 0.022).

In the paper's terms, the time point label means: pretreatment peripheral blood. A cohort of around 29 patients with locally advanced or metastatic urothelial carcinoma, treated at Memorial Sloan Kettering on a trial protocol, was included. Peripheral blood mononuclear cells were collected pretreatment and during treatment, with between 1 and 8 total time points per patient. The Qiagen DNeasy Blood extraction kit was used to purify genomic DNA from total PBMCs and tumor samples. Collected pretreatment and during treatment, PBMCs were isolated and stored as previously described. After removal of 4 bases from V and 9 bases from J, the junction retains 14 bases not matched to a gene. The CDR3 goes from the cysteine to the phenylalanine over 17 residues. Only the CDR3 part of the read is kept: 51 bases, read in frame from the first base. CDR1 and CDR2 (SGHRS, YFSETQ) derive from the germline V gene.

The TCR comes from a man between 70 and 80 years old with urothelial cancer. The chain is made from TRBV5-1 and TRBJ2-3; a stretch of 13 junction bases matches TRBD2. Here the sequenced sample was PBMCs, taken around atezolizumab (anti-PD-L1) treatment. The CDR3 has the sequence CASSRSLAGGPEGTQYF. The bases read TGCGCCAGCAGCCGATCACTAGCGGGAGGGCCGGAGGGGACGCAGTATTTT.